Each of the 22 T cell receptor beta chains below was sequenced from the same sample in a study of control samples from healthy donors and cancer patients. This table comes from immunoSEQ multiplex PCR, and its TCRdb copy is limited to in-frame clones, with some not included. The sample records 90,000 to 100,000 clones, approximately 84% being singletons. Sequenced: PBMCs. These receptors were obtained from a man between 65 and 79 years old with lung cancer.

This clone was seen a single time. The CDR3 region is CASSLTPHSYEQYF. DNA of the CDR3: TGTGCCAGCAGCTTAACTCCCCACTCCTACGAGCAGTACTTC. The chain couples TRBV11-3 to TRBJ2-7; D unresolved. V was shortened by 2 bases and J by 0 bases, with 8 bases between the two germline ends. CDR3 length equals 14 residues. CDR1 and CDR2 (germline): SGHNT, YENEEA.

This chain connects TRBV6-2 or TRBV6-3 to TRBJ1-1; TRBD1 agrees at 8 bases. The CDR3 contains 14 residues. Per the germline V gene, CDR1 is MNHEY and CDR2 is SVGEGT. J was trimmed by 5 bases and V by 5 bases; bases with no gene match: 7. In DNA form, the CDR3 reads TGTGCCAGCAGTGACCAGGGGGCGAAAACTGAAGCTTTCTTT. Protein sequence: CASSDQGAKTEAFF.

This chain joins TRBV24-1 and TRBJ2-3; TRBD1 matches at 8 bases. There are 16 residues in the CDR3. J was trimmed by 2 bases and V by 2 bases; bases with no gene match: 5. Per germline, CDR1 KGHDR and CDR2 SFDVKD. The chain's CDR3 is CATSDSGQGHTDTQYF. DNA of the CDR3: TGTGCCACCAGTGATTCCGGACAGGGACACACAGATACGCAGTATTTT.

This clone was counted between two and nine times. The chain couples TRBV5-1 to TRBJ2-3; D remains ambiguous. Trimming pared 0 bases from V and 0 bases from J, leaving 8 bases between. The CDR3 is made up of 15 amino acids. CDR1 and CDR2 from the germline V gene are SGHRS and YFSETQ. Here the CDR3 DNA reads TGCGCCAGCAGCTTGGCTGGGGTAAGCACAGATACGCAGTATTTT. It translates to CASSLAGVSTDTQYF.

This chain uses TRBV19 with TRBJ1-1; no reliable D call. The ends were cut back, 5 bases at V and 1 base at J, with 8 bases in the middle. Germline CDR1 reads LNHDA; CDR2 reads SQIVND (reference sequence). The CDR3 is made up of 13 amino acids. CDR3 region: CASSSTSNTEAFF. DNA of the CDR3: TGTGCCAGTAGTTCCACTTCGAACACTGAAGCTTTCTTT.

This chain joins TRBV4-1 and TRBJ2-1; 11 bases agree with TRBD2. Looked up from germline, CDR1 is MGHRA and CDR2 is YSYEKL. This CDR3 spans 15 amino acids. V trimming: 4 bases; J trimming: 9 bases; junction bases outside the gene matches: 8. The CDR3 reads CASSPLGLAAGEQFF. DNA of the CDR3: TGCGCCAGCAGCCCCCTGGGACTAGCGGCGGGTGAGCAGTTCTTC.

This chain links TRBV15 with TRBJ2-7; TRBD2 agrees at 7 bases. This CDR3 is built from 14 residues. Germline CDR1 reads LNHNV; CDR2 reads YYDKDF (reference sequence). V trimming: 1 base; J trimming: 2 bases; junction bases outside the gene matches: 2. The CDR3 DNA sequence: TGTGCCACCAGCAGAGCGCTAGCGGCCTACGAGCAGTACTTC. Residues: CATSRALAAYEQYF.

The gene calls are TRBV14 and TRBJ1-1; D may be TRBD1 (5 bases). The CDR3 consists of 13 residues. The V end lost 4 bases, the J end lost 8 bases, and 14 bases lay between the germline ends. Germline CDR1 reads SGHDN; CDR2 reads FVKESK. For the CDR3, the DNA is TGTGCCAGCAGCCGTTGGACACAAACAGAAGCTTTCTTT. Translation gives CASSRWTQTEAFF.

The chain links TRBV5-4 to TRBJ2-1; 8 bases fit TRBD1. V was clipped by 5 bases and J by 1 base; unmatched bases: 11. The CDR3 extends over 17 amino acids. CDR1 and CDR2 (germline): SGHNT, YYREEE (reference sequence). This chain's CDR3 is CASSPTGGIGSYNEQFF. The CDR3 DNA reads as TGTGCCAGCAGTCCCACAGGGGGTATAGGTTCCTACAATGAGCAGTTCTTC.

The chain has TRBV7-9 and TRBJ2-1; no reliable D call. Germline V gene data show CDR1 as SEHNR and CDR2 as FQNEAQ (reference sequence). The ends were cut back, 1 base at V and 7 bases at J, with 11 bases in the middle. This CDR3 contains 14 residues. The CDR3 protein is CASSLDRVWNEQFF. In nucleotides, the CDR3 is TGTGCCAGCAGCTTAGATCGGGTATGGAATGAGCAGTTCTTC. Full variable domain (rest looked up from reference TRBV7-9 and TRBJ2-1): DTGVSQNPRHKITKRGQNVTFRCDPISEHNRLYWYRQTLGQGPEFLTYFQNEAQLEKSRLLSDRFSAERPKGSFSTLEIQRTEQGDSAMYLCASSLDRVWNEQFFGPGTRLTVL.

CDR3 sequence reads: CASTPGLVGYTF. CDR3 coding DNA: TGTGCCAGCACCCCTGGGTTGGTCGGCTACACCTTC. The V call is TRBV11-2, the J call TRBJ1-2; D is unclear. This CDR3 region has 12 residues. Trimming shortened V by 7 bases and J by 8 bases, and 14 bases separated the two germline ends. Germline lookup yields CDR1 SGHAT and CDR2 FQNNGV.

The chain links TRBV10-1 to TRBJ1-1; a possible D gene is TRBD1 (6 bases). CDR1 and CDR2 (germline): WNHNN, SYGVQD (reference sequence). There are 15 residues in the CDR3. The germline V and J ends were trimmed by 6 bases and 5 bases, with 19 bases remaining between them. The CDR3 loop reads CASRVSQGINTEAFF. CDR3 DNA sequence: TGCGCCAGCAGAGTGAGTCAGGGGATTAATACTGAAGCTTTCTTT.

This rearrangement joins TRBV18 to TRBJ1-6; 9 bases agree with TRBD1. The germline CDR1 and CDR2 sequences are KGHSH and LQKENI. The CDR3 totals 14 residues. Trimming removed 6 bases from V and 10 bases from J; junction bases left unmatched: 7. The chain's CDR3 is CASSDSTGGSPLHF. CDR3 coding DNA: TGTGCCAGCTCCGATTCTACAGGGGGCTCACCCCTCCACTTT.

The table lists this clone with a few counts. The gene calls are TRBV30 and TRBJ1-5; D is uncertain. The V gene's germline CDR1 is GTSNPN and CDR2 SVGIG (reference sequence). The CDR3 length is 17 residues. Trimming pared 2 bases from V and 0 bases from J, leaving 17 bases between. The CDR3 DNA follows: TGTGCCTGGAGTACGGTTAGACAAACCGATAGCAATCAGCCCCAGCATTTT. Amino acid sequence: CAWSTVRQTDSNQPQHF.

This rearrangement joins TRBV6-4 to TRBJ1-5, with a tentative D call TRBD1 (5 bases). CDR3 length: 15 residues. V was cut by 6 bases and J by 1 base, with 13 bases left in between. CDR1 and CDR2 from the germline V gene are MRHNA and SNTAGT. In DNA form, the CDR3 reads TGTGCCAGCAGCTTGAGTTCAGGGAGCAATCAGCCCCAGCATTTT. Its translation: CASSLSSGSNQPQHF.

Of note for this clone: Mismatch with germline at one junction end may stem from a read error. Other nucleotide sequences in the sample specify the same CDR3. The genes are TRBV2 and TRBJ2-7, with TRBD1 identical over 8 bases. CDR3 length: 14 amino acids. In germline, CDR1 is SNHLY, CDR2 FYNNEI. The CDR3 region has the DNA TGCGCCAGCACGACGCAGGGGGCCGGATACGAGCAGTACTTC. Encoded protein: CASTTQGAGYEQYF.

The V gene is TRBV19, the J gene TRBJ1-6, with D perhaps matching TRBD1 (5 bases). The germline V gene has CDR1 LNHDA and CDR2 SQIVND (reference sequence). V was pared by 5 bases and J by 6 bases, with 11 bases between. The CDR3 is made up of 14 amino acids. The CDR3 spells CASSPTGLNSPLHF. The CDR3 region has the DNA TGTGCCAGTAGTCCGACGGGACTTAATTCACCCCTCCACTTT.

The chain uses TRBV19 and TRBJ1-1; D is uncertain. Trimming shortened V by 3 bases and J by 5 bases, and 4 bases separated the two germline ends. CDR1 and CDR2 (germline): LNHDA, SQIVND (reference sequence). The CDR3 spans 11 residues. The CDR3 protein is CASSIWTEAFF. Here the CDR3 DNA reads TGTGCCAGTAGTATCTGGACTGAAGCTTTCTTT.

This sequence joins TRBV27 and TRBJ2-2, with D unresolved. CDR3 size: 10 residues. The V gene's germline CDR1 is MNHEY and CDR2 SMNVEV (reference sequence). Deletions cut 6 bases from V and 9 bases from J, with 5 bases between. The CDR3 nucleotides are TGTGCCAGCAGCCCTTGGGAGCTGTTTTTT. Its protein product is CASSPWELFF.

The gene calls are TRBV19 and TRBJ2-3; the D gene is possibly TRBD2 (7 bases). V lost 3 bases, J lost 1 base, and 11 bases lay in between. This CDR3 is built from 15 residues. CDR1 is LNHDA and CDR2 is SQIVND in the germline V gene (reference sequence). The CDR3 spells CASSIVGGRTDTQYF. The DNA of the CDR3 is TGTGCCAGTAGTATTGTGGGGGGGCGCACAGATACGCAGTATTTT.

V usage is TRBV11-2 and J usage is TRBJ2-1; weak D call: TRBD1 (6 bases). This CDR3 spans 17 amino acids. Trimming shortened V by 4 bases and J by 0 bases, and 16 bases separated the two germline ends. In germline, CDR1 is SGHAT, CDR2 FQNNGV. CDR3: CASSSLAADSSYNEQFF. The CDR3 DNA is TGTGCCAGCAGCTCCCTTGCGGCGGACAGCTCCTACAATGAGCAGTTCTTC.

For the CDR3, the DNA is TGTGCCAGTAGGCCACCGGGACAGGCTAGAGGCTACACCTTC. It encodes CASRPPGQARGYTF. The chain is built from TRBV19 and TRBJ1-2, with 8 bases matching TRBD1. V dropped 6 bases and J dropped 8; count of bases not matched to a gene: 11. Germline CDR1 is LNHDA and CDR2 is SQIVND (reference sequence). The CDR3 runs to 14 residues.